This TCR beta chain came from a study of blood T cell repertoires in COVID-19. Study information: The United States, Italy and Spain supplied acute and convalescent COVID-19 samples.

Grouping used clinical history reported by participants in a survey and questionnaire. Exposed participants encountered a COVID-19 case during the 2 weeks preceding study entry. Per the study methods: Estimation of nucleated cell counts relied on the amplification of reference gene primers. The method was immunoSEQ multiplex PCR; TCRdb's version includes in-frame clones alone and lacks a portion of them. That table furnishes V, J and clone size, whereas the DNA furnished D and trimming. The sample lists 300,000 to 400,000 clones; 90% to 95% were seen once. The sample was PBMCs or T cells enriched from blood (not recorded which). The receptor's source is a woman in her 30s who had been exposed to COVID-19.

The CDR3 DNA reads as TGTGCCACCACCGGGACACGCTCTGGAAACACCATATATTTT. This sequence encodes CATTGTRSGNTIYF. The J gene is TRBJ1-3, the V gene TRBV6-5; perhaps TRBD1 as D (6 bases). The CDR3 runs 14 residues. The V gene's germline CDR1 is MNHEY and CDR2 SVGAGI. Trimming took off 10 bases at V and 0 bases at J, with 13 bases between the two ends.